The 10 T cell receptor beta chains given below trace back to one sample, sequenced in a study of blood T cell repertoires in COVID-19. Assay: immunoSEQ multiplex PCR; the TCRdb copy retains only in-frame clones and omits some. The sample has 250,000 to 350,000 clones; almost 90% are singletons. Sequencing was done on a sample of peripheral blood. All receptors derive from a woman aged 25 to 39 with COVID-19, enrolled during active disease.

The chain uses TRBV24-1 and TRBJ2-2; 13 bases match TRBD2. V was pared by 5 bases and J by 3 bases, with 2 bases of the junction left unmatched. Germline CDR1 is KGHDR and CDR2 is SFDVKD. The CDR3 runs 16 residues. The CDR3 DNA follows: TGTGCCACCAGTGGACTAGCGGGAGGCGACACCGGGGAGCTGTTTTTT. Protein: CATSGLAGGDTGELFF.

This clone was counted a single time. The chain uses TRBV7-9 and TRBJ2-1, with D uncertain. Trimming removed 8 bases at V and 7 bases at J, with 9 bases between. The germline V gene has CDR1 SEHNR and CDR2 FQNEAQ (reference sequence). The CDR3 extends over 11 amino acids. This CDR3 reads CASGYGNEQFF. DNA for the CDR3: TGTGCCAGCGGCTACGGGAATGAGCAGTTCTTC.

This chain links TRBV7-2 with TRBJ1-1; D perhaps matches TRBD1 (6 bases). This CDR3 is built from 14 residues. CDR1 and CDR2 (germline): SGHTA, FQGNSA. Trimming took off 0 bases at V and 7 bases at J, with 12 bases between the two ends. DNA for the CDR3: TGTGCCAGCAGCTTAGCAGCGGGGGCCAATGAAGCTTTCTTT. It encodes CASSLAAGANEAFF.

V gene TRBV28 combines with J gene TRBJ1-5; a weak D match, TRBD1 (5 bases). CDR1 is MDHEN and CDR2 is SYDVKM in the germline V gene. The V end was cut by 3 bases, the J end by 2 bases, with 8 bases between. The length of the CDR3 is 14 residues. The chain's CDR3 is CASSLVQGNQPQHF. The DNA of the CDR3 is TGTGCCAGCAGTTTGGTACAGGGCAATCAGCCCCAGCATTTT. Using reference TRBV28 and TRBJ1-5 for the parts outside the CDR3, the full variable domain is DVKVTQSSRYLVKRTGEKVFLECVQDMDHENMFWYRQDPGLGLRLIYFSYDVKMKEKGDIPEGYSVSREKKERFSLILESASTNQTSMYLCASSLVQGNQPQHFGDGTRLSIL.

This chain joins TRBV28 and TRBJ1-5; D not resolved. CDR1 and CDR2 (germline): MDHEN, SYDVKM. The CDR3 runs 14 residues. Trimming removed 7 bases at V and 4 bases at J, with 14 bases between. CDR3 in amino acids: CASIPPNRNQPQHF. In nucleotides, the CDR3 is TGTGCCAGCATCCCACCCAACAGAAATCAGCCCCAGCATTTT.

In its sample, this clone was seen once. The chain has TRBV28 and TRBJ1-2; TRBD1 might be the D (6 bases). This CDR3 spans 12 amino acids. V lost 2 bases and J 8 bases, leaving 9 bases between the germline ends. The germline V gene encodes CDR1 MDHEN and CDR2 SYDVKM. Here the CDR3 DNA reads TGTGCCAGCAGTTTAAACAGGGTAGGCTACACCTTC. Its translation is CASSLNRVGYTF.

J is TRBJ2-7 and V is TRBV3-1 (or the pseudogene TRBV3-2); 9 bases agree with TRBD1. Germline CDR1 and CDR2: LGHDT and YNNKEL (reference sequence). V shed 1 base, J shed 6 bases, and the junction held 7 bases outside the gene matches. The CDR3 contains 15 residues. The CDR3 is CASSQVPGQGGEQYF. The DNA for the CDR3 is TGTGCCAGCAGCCAAGTACCGGGACAGGGAGGCGAGCAGTACTTC.

V is TRBV20-1 and J is TRBJ2-3; TRBD2 matches 8 bases. V dropped 3 bases and J dropped 7; count of bases not matched to a gene: 12. This CDR3 is built from 15 residues. The germline CDR1 and CDR2 sequences are DFQATT and SNEGSKA (reference sequence). Written as DNA, the CDR3 is TGCAGTGCTAGTGGAAGCGGGAGCCCGACCAATACGCAGTATTTT. Its protein product is CSASGSGSPTNTQYF.

This chain links TRBV5-8 with TRBJ2-7, with 12 positions matching TRBD1. The junction had 4 bases not matched to a gene; V was cut back by 3 bases and J by 3 bases. Germline loops: CDR1 SGHTS, CDR2 YDEGEE. There are 15 residues in the CDR3. As DNA, the CDR3 is TGTGCCAGCAGCTCCGGGACAGGGGGCATCTACGAGCAGTACTTC. Translated, it gives CASSSGTGGIYEQYF.

The chain joins TRBV30 to TRBJ1-4; D gene ambiguous. Germline CDR1 is GTSNPN and CDR2 is SVGIG (reference sequence). The V gene lost 2 bases and the J gene lost 3 bases, with 10 bases spanning the gap. The CDR3 covers 14 residues. CDR3 nucleotide sequence: TGTGCCTGGAGTCCCCGGCGGGCTAATGAAAAACTGTTTTTT. Its protein is CAWSPRRANEKLFF.